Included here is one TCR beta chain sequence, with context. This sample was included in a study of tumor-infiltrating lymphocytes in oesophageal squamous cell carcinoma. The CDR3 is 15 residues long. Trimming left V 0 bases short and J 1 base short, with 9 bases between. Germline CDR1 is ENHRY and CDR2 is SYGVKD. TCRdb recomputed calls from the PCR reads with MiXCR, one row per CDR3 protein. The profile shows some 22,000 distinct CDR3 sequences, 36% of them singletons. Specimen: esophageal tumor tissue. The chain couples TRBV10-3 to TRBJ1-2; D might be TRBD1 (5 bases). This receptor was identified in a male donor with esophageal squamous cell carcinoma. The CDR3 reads CAISESGEINYGYTF. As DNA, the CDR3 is TGTGCCATCAGTGAGTCGGGGGAAATTAACTATGGCTACACCTTC.